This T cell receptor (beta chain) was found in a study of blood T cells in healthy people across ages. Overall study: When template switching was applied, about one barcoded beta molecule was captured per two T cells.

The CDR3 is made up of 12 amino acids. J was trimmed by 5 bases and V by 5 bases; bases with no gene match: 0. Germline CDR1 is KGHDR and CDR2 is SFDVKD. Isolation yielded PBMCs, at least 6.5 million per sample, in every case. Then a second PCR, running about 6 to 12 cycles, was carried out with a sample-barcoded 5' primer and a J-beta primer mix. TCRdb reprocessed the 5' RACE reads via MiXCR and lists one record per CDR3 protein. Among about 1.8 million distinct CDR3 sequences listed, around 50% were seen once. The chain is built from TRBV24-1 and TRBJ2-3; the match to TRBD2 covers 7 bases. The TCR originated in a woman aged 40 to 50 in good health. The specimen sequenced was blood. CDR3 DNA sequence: TGTGCCACCAGTGGGGGGGGAGATACGCAGTATTTT. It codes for CATSGGGDTQYF.